This T cell receptor (beta chain) came from a study of T cells after posttransplantation cyclophosphamide. The V and J ends lost 3 bases and 3 bases respectively, with 11 bases between them. The CDR3 is 14 residues long. CDR1 and CDR2 (germline): SGHDN, FVKESK. In the case of this clone: The target antigen is unknown.

A marrow graft followed busulfan-fludarabine conditioning, with cyclophosphamide on days +3 and +4. Data came from immunoSEQ multiplex PCR; TCRdb stores just in-frame clones and leaves some out. Here the sample spans roughly 1,400 clones, around 80% being singletons. Study results and limitations: Recipient CMV seropositivity and CMV reactivation strongly tracked TRB clonality. Donor-recipient repertoire similarity was low at 1-2 months, rising over year one. Skin or GI-infiltrating T cells shared few TRB sequences with blood.

The source material was CD4+ T cells sorted from PBMCs, sampled approximately 220 days after allogeneic stem cell transplant with posttransplant cyclophosphamide. V gene TRBV14 combines with J gene TRBJ2-5, with D possibly TRBD2 on 6 matching bases. The origin of this receptor is an older female patient who received an allogeneic stem cell transplant from an unrelated donor, was CMV-positive, and had acute GVHD only. Some T cells may possibly be graft donor cells. CDR3 in amino acids: CASSQYGTEETQYF. Here the CDR3 DNA reads TGTGCCAGCAGCCAGTACGGGACTGAAGAGACCCAGTACTTC.